The TCR beta chain described here comes from a study of shared clonotypes between healthy human individuals. A word on this clone: Its antigen is as yet unknown.

Here immunoSEQ multiplex PCR was the method, and the copy in TCRdb shows in-frame clones only, minus some. The table includes approximately 740,000 clones, 92% detected once. From germline, CDR1 is SEHNR and CDR2 FQNEAQ (reference sequence). The CDR3 sequence is 16 residues long. Losses at the gene ends were 3 bases for V and 6 bases for J; bases not matched to a gene: 14. Naive CD8 cells lacked CD45RO and underwent positive selection for CCR7, leaving out terminally differentiated effector memory CD45RA+ cells. Overall study findings and caveats: Several donors held around 5% of naive CD4 clonotypes in common.

The gene calls are TRBV7-9 and TRBJ2-7; 7 nucleotides line up with TRBD1. This receptor was taken from a man aged 25 to 40 in good health. Sequenced: naive CD8+ T cells sorted from blood. The CDR3, as DNA: TGTGCCAGCAGCTTCCGACTTAGGGACAGCGATTTCGAGCAGTACTTC. Its translation: CASSFRLRDSDFEQYF.